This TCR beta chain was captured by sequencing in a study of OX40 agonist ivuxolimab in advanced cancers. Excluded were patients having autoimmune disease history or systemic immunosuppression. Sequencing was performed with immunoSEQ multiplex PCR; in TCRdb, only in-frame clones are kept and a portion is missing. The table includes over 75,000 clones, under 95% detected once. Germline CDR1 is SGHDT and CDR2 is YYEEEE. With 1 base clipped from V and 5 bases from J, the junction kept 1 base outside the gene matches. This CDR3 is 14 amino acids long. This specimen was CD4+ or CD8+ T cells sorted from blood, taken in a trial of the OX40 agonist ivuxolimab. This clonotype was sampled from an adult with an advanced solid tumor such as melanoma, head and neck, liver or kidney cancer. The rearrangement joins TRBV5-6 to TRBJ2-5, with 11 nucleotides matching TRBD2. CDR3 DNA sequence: TGTGCCAGCAGCTTGCCTAGCGGGAGGGAGACCCAGTACTTC. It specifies CASSLPSGRETQYF.